The 6 T cell receptor beta chains below were found in one sample sequenced in a study of T-cell reconstitution after alpha-beta-depleted transplantation in children. Unique molecular identifiers were incorporated into the prepared TCRbeta library. Using its own MiXCR run on the PCR reads, TCRdb lists one record per CDR3 protein. This table has 450,000 to 700,000 distinct CDR3 sequences, roughly 27% appearing once. The sequenced sample was PBMCs, obtained before TCRalphabeta/CD19-depleted stem cell transplant. The source is a boy less than two years old with Wiskott-Aldrich syndrome, due to receive a stem cell transplant.

This clonotype was counted a few times. This sequence joins TRBV12-3 or TRBV12-4 and TRBJ1-5, with a weak D call TRBD1 (5 bases). This CDR3 is 16 amino acids long. V dropped 6 bases and J dropped 6 bases, with 21 bases sitting between them. The CDR3 DNA is TGTGCCAGCAGCCTCCGGGGGGAATGGGGGGGTCAGCCCCAGCATTTT. Translation: CASSLRGEWGGQPQHF.

The rearrangement links TRBV4-1 to TRBJ2-1; the D gene is possibly TRBD2 (6 bases). The CDR3 extends over 16 amino acids. Germline V gene data show CDR1 as MGHRA and CDR2 as YSYEKL. V lost 1 base to trimming and J lost 0 bases, with 10 bases between them. CDR3: CASSQVLASSYNEQFF. In DNA form, the CDR3 reads TGCGCCAGCAGCCAAGTCCTAGCGAGCTCCTACAATGAGCAGTTCTTC.

This rearrangement joins TRBV7-2 to TRBJ1-2, with D perhaps TRBD1 (5 bases). CDR1 and CDR2 from the germline V gene are SGHTA and FQGNSA. There are 15 residues in the CDR3. V was clipped by 1 base and J by 1 base, with 10 bases between them. CDR3 in amino acids: CASSLEQGRNYGYTF. CDR3 coding DNA: TGTGCCAGCAGCTTAGAGCAGGGCCGTAACTATGGCTACACCTTC.

V and J are TRBV27 and TRBJ2-7; TRBD2 matches at 12 bases. CDR3 length: 18 amino acids. The J segment lost 1 base and the V segment lost 1 base, leaving 8 bases of the junction unmatched. CDR1 MNHEY and CDR2 SMNVEV come from the germline V gene (reference sequence). As DNA, the CDR3 is TGTGCCAGCAGTTTATTTCCCCTAGCGGGAGGGTTATCCTACGAGCAGTACTTC. It codes for CASSLFPLAGGLSYEQYF.

This clonotype was seen more than once but under ten times. The V gene is TRBV6-6, the J gene TRBJ2-5, with D perhaps TRBD2 (6 bases). This CDR3 comprises 12 residues. CDR1 is MNHNY and CDR2 is SVGAGI in the germline V gene (reference sequence). V gave up 8 bases and J gave up 0 bases, with 7 bases separating them. CDR3 DNA: TGTGCCAGCTCGGGAGACCAAGAGACCCAGTACTTC. It translates to CASSGDQETQYF.

This clonotype was detected only a few times. V is TRBV21-1 and J is TRBJ2-7; TRBD2 reflects the table's D call only, with no check against the DNA. TRBV21-1 is annotated as a pseudogene. The CDR3 is 16 residues long. CDR3 in amino acids: CASSKDNSCRGYEQYF. CDR3 bases: TGTGCCAGCAGCAAAGATAACTCTTGTCGAGGGTACGAGCAGTACTTC.